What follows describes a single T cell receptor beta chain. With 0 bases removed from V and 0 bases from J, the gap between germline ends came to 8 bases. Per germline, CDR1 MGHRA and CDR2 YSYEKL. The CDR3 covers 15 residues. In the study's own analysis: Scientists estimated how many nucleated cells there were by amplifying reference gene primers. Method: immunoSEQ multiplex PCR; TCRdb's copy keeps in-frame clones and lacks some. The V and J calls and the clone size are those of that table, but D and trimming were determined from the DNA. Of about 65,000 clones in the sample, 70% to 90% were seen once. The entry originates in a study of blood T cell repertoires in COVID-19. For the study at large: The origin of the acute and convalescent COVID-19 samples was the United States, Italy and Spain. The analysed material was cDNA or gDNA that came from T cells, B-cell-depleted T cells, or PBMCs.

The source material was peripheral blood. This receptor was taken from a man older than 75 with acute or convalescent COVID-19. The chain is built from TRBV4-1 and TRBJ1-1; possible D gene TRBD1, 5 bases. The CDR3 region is CASSQDRVMNTEAFF. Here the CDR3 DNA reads TGCGCCAGCAGCCAAGACAGGGTCATGAACACTGAAGCTTTCTTT.